This TCR beta chain appears in the sequencing data of a study of shared clonotypes between healthy human individuals. Study-level information: The plates for each donor numbered three CD4 naive, three CD4 memory, two CD8 naive and one CD8 memory.

There were only Caucasian adults among the donors, and all lived in Nashville, Tennessee. Points from the study as a whole: Naive CD4 clonotype sharing across a few donors was approximately 5%.

Regarding this clone: Its antigen is as yet unknown.

Sequencing used immunoSEQ multiplex PCR; TCRdb keeps in-frame clones, though not all of them. The profile shows roughly 1.5 million clones, 98% of them singletons. The CDR3 is made up of 17 amino acids. The sequenced material came from naive CD4+ T cells sorted from blood. Subset denoted: CD45RA+ positively selected. J is TRBJ2-5 and V is TRBV21-1; the table's TRBD2 call for D was not verified on the DNA. TRBV21-1 has pseudogene status. The receptor comes from a man aged 30 to 45 in good health. In DNA, the CDR3 is TGTGCCAGCACCCGTTCCTCCCCTGGGACTAGGTTGGAGACCCAGTACTTC. Translated, it gives CASTRSSPGTRLETQYF.